Listed below are T cell receptor beta chains from one sample, sequenced in a study of T cells expressing NK-cell markers. From its re-call of the 5' RACE reads, TCRdb lists each CDR3 protein once, without DNA. Its table lists hundreds of thousands of distinct CDR3 sequences. The source material was blood T cells: a sorted CD56 or NKG2C T cell subset, CD4+ or CD8+ T cells, or bulk PBMC T cells (not recorded which). These receptor sequences come from a woman between 18 and 69 years old in good health. The CDR3 runs from the conserved cysteine through the conserved F or W.

j_gene,len,v_gene,CDR3aa
TRBJ1-5,13,TRBV7-2,CASRGLLTQPQHF
TRBJ2-1,14,TRBV10-2,CASSERRPYNEQFF
TRBJ2-3,16,TRBV7-9,CASSPLSGGNTDTQYF
TRBJ2-7,14,TRBV29-1,CSVEGRETNYEQYF
TRBJ2-1,14,TRBV20-1,CSASSGTSRNEQFF
TRBJ2-1,17,TRBV27,CASSPLRDGSSYNEQFF
TRBJ2-1,14,TRBV12-3/TRBV12-4,CASSLPGLYNEQFF
TRBJ2-1,14,TRBV12-3/TRBV12-4,CASRIAVSYNEQFF
TRBJ1-1,13,TRBV20-1,CSAPNTRATEAFF
TRBJ1-1,17,TRBV20-1,CSATEGQGPIMNTEAFF
TRBJ2-3,15,TRBV12-3/TRBV12-4,CASSLTALSTDTQYF
TRBJ1-5,15,TRBV12-3/TRBV12-4,CASSMGTGSNQPQHF
TRBJ1-2,16,TRBV19,CASSGGQGNPHYGYTF
TRBJ2-7,13,TRBV20-1,CSAFPREPYEQYF
TRBJ1-2,15,TRBV12-2,CASRPEGRQPYGYTF
TRBJ2-7,15,TRBV28,CASSPSGGLSYEQYF
TRBJ2-7,16,TRBV13,CASSSGLAGGSYEQYF